These 28 T cell receptor beta chains were all obtained from the same sample, sequenced in a study of regulatory T cells in long-lasting Graves disease. Time point given: newly diagnosed GD, antithyroid drugs for less than 3 months. RNA isolated from PBMCs was used to make the TCR library. Arm-PCR with iRepertoire HTBI primers amplified the CDR3 regions for these TCR beta libraries. Using its own MiXCR run on the multiplex PCR reads, TCRdb lists one record per CDR3 protein. The sample records under 300,000 distinct CDR3 sequences, 18% being singletons. These records were also assigned to another study, of T cells in Graves' hyperthyroidism and ophthalmopathy.

This specimen was peripheral blood mononuclear cells (PBMCs), taken at new diagnosis, from a patient treated with antithyroid drugs. The receptors were gathered from a woman aged 30 to 39 with Graves disease.

The rearrangement joins TRBV12-3 or TRBV12-4 to TRBJ2-5; TRBD2 agrees at 15 bases. CDR3 length: 16 amino acids. J gave up 5 bases and V 6 bases, and 7 bases lay outside the gene matches. The CDR3 coding sequence is TGTGCCAGCAGCTACAGGACTAGCGGGGGGGCCGAGACCCAGTACTTC. Amino acids: CASSYRTSGGAETQYF.

The table lists this clonotype with many counts. This chain links TRBV7-9 with TRBJ2-7, with D possibly TRBD2 on 5 matching bases. The V and J ends lost 4 bases and 1 base respectively, with 8 bases between them. Looked up from germline, CDR1 is SEHNR and CDR2 is FQNEAQ (reference sequence). The CDR3 spans 13 residues. The CDR3 here is CASSSPGSYEQYF. CDR3 bases: TGTGCCAGCAGCTCTCCGGGATCCTACGAGCAGTACTTC.

Ten or more counts support this clonotype. V gene TRBV12-3 or TRBV12-4 combines with J gene TRBJ2-5; the D gene is possibly TRBD2 (6 bases). The CDR3 contains 16 residues. Between the trimmed V and J ends, which lost 6 bases and 1 base, there was a span of 18 bases. CDR3 nucleotide sequence: TGTGCCAGCAGCTGGGATATCGGCGGGGCCCAAGAGACCCAGTACTTC. This translates into CASSWDIGGAQETQYF.

This clonotype was recorded a few times. The chain joins TRBV6-2 or TRBV6-3 to TRBJ1-2; D call uncertain. Trimming removed 6 bases from V and 8 bases from J, with 16 bases in between. The CDR3 runs to 13 residues. Germline V lookup: CDR1 MNHEY, CDR2 SVGEGT. The CDR3 loop reads CASSPSRERGYTF. The DNA for the CDR3 is TGTGCCAGCAGCCCTTCGAGAGAGAGAGGCTACACCTTC.

The gene calls are TRBV19 and TRBJ1-6; D is uncertain. V lost 8 bases and J lost 5, with 16 bases in between. The germline V gene encodes CDR1 LNHDA and CDR2 SQIVND (reference sequence). This CDR3 is built from 15 residues. The CDR3 region is CASGLTWLDNSPLHF. The CDR3 nucleotides read TGTGCCAGTGGCCTTACCTGGTTGGATAATTCACCCCTCCACTTT. Full variable domain (outside the CDR3, taken from reference TRBV19 and TRBJ1-6): DGGITQSPKYLFRKEGQNVTLSCEQNLNHDAMYWYRQDPGQGLRLIYYSQIVNDFQKGDIAEGYSVSREKKESFPLTVTSAQKNPTAFYLCASGLTWLDNSPLHFGNGTRLTVT.

This clonotype was observed many times. CDR3 amino acids: CASSRRQDHYEQYF. The CDR3 nucleotides are TGTGCCAGCAGCCGCCGACAGGACCACTACGAGCAGTACTTC. V gene TRBV12-3 or TRBV12-4 combines with J gene TRBJ2-7, with a weak D call TRBD1 (6 bases). This CDR3 spans 14 amino acids. The V end lost 6 bases, the J end lost 3 bases, and 15 bases lay between the germline ends.

This clonotype was observed many times. The chain employs TRBV7-9 and TRBJ2-1; 10 positions agree with TRBD2. Germline CDR1 and CDR2: SEHNR and FQNEAQ (reference sequence). V lost 5 bases and J lost 3; bases outside the gene matches: 7. This CDR3 contains 16 residues. CDR3 sequence: CASSLSGGAGYNEQFF. For the CDR3, the DNA is TGTGCCAGCAGCCTAAGCGGGGGGGCCGGCTACAATGAGCAGTTCTTC.

At least ten counts were recorded for this clonotype. The V gene is TRBV4-1, the J gene TRBJ1-2, with no clear D. The germline gives CDR1 MGHRA, CDR2 YSYEKL. The CDR3 totals 15 residues. V lost 0 bases and J 6 bases, leaving 14 bases between the germline ends. For the CDR3, the DNA is TGCGCCAGCAGCCAAGATGAGCCGGTGATGGATGGCTACACCTTC. Translated: CASSQDEPVMDGYTF.

The chain recombines TRBV6-5 with TRBJ2-7; perhaps TRBD1 as D (6 bases). V was shortened by 10 bases and J by 5 bases, with 18 bases between the two germline ends. The germline V gene encodes CDR1 MNHEY and CDR2 SVGAGI. This CDR3 spans 13 amino acids. The CDR3 loop reads CAIIYRVFNEQYF. The CDR3 nucleotides read TGTGCCATCATTTACAGGGTATTCAACGAGCAGTACTTC.

This chain links TRBV5-8 with TRBJ2-7; possible D gene TRBD1, 6 bases. The CDR3 spans 14 residues. V was shortened by 4 bases and J by 2 bases, with 13 bases between the two germline ends. Per germline, CDR1 SGHTS and CDR2 YDEGEE. CDR3 sequence: CASSRLTGTYEQYF. CDR3 in DNA: TGTGCCAGCAGCCGACTCACAGGGACCTACGAGCAGTACTTC. Supplemented by reference TRBV5-8 and TRBJ2-7, the full variable domain reads EAGVTQSPTHLIKTRGQQATLRCSPISGHTSVYWYQQALGLGLQFLLWYDEGEERNRGNFPPRFSGRQFPNYSSELNVNALELEDSALYLCASSRLTGTYEQYFGPGTRLTVT.

In this sample, this clonotype turned up a few times. This chain links TRBV7-9 with TRBJ1-6; D unclear. The V end lost 2 bases, the J end lost 10 bases, and 9 bases lay between the germline ends. This CDR3 has 13 residues. Germline V CDR1 and CDR2: SEHNR, FQNEAQ (reference sequence). CDR3 nucleotide sequence: TGTGCCAGCAGCTTATCTTTTGAATCACCCCTCCACTTT. Its protein is CASSLSFESPLHF.

This clonotype was seen at least ten times. The chain combines TRBV6-2 or TRBV6-3 with TRBJ1-1; D perhaps matches TRBD1 (6 bases). V was shortened by 0 bases and J by 1 base, with 18 bases between the two germline ends. This CDR3 comprises 18 residues. CDR1 is MNHEY and CDR2 is SVGEGT in the germline V gene. DNA for the CDR3: TGTGCCAGCAGTTACTCCTCACATCCCGGACAGCCGAACACTGAAGCTTTCTTT. Translating gives CASSYSSHPGQPNTEAFF.

This chain joins TRBV19 and TRBJ1-5, with D tentatively TRBD1 (6 bases). Germline-derived CDR1 and CDR2 are LNHDA and SQIVND (reference sequence). The length of the CDR3 is 19 residues. Deletions cut 8 bases from V and 6 bases from J, with 32 bases between. The CDR3 DNA reads as TGTGCCAGTGAAGCCGCCATGGAAGACGGAACAGGGAGGACTCAGCCCCAGCATTTT. As protein: CASEAAMEDGTGRTQPQHF.

This clonotype appeared many times. The junction does not match germline at one end; this may be a read error. V and J are TRBV5-5 and TRBJ2-3; D is perhaps TRBD1 (6 bases). Germline-derived CDR1 and CDR2 are SGHKS and YYEKEE (reference sequence). The CDR3 runs to 14 residues. CDR3 DNA: TGTGCCAGCAGCTCAGGACAGTTCGCAGATACACAGTATTTT. Translating gives CASSSGQFADTQYF.

This clonotype was found many times. V is TRBV24-1 and J is TRBJ2-2; D gene ambiguous. The V gene's germline CDR1 is KGHDR and CDR2 SFDVKD. Deletions cut 3 bases from V and 6 bases from J, with 4 bases between. The CDR3 is made up of 12 amino acids. The CDR3 is CATSDRPGELFF. The DNA for the CDR3 is TGTGCCACCAGTGATCGACCCGGGGAGCTGTTTTTT.

J is TRBJ1-3 and V is TRBV13, with 7 positions matching TRBD1. This CDR3 is 19 amino acids long. Germline CDR1 and CDR2: PRHDT and FYEKMQ (reference sequence). With V trimmed by 5 bases and J by 6 bases, 22 bases remained unmatched. CDR3 nucleotide sequence: TGTGCCAGCAGCCCACCCCGCTTTGACAGGGAGATAGTGGAAAACACCATATATTTT. It encodes CASSPPRFDREIVENTIYF.

This clonotype showed up just a few times. This sequence may be a read error, since a much larger clone differs from it by one base. V and J are TRBV7-2 and TRBJ2-3; TRBD1 or TRBD2 may be the D gene (5 bases each). The CDR3 is made up of 16 amino acids. CDR1 SGHTA and CDR2 FQGNSA come from the germline V gene. V was pared by 5 bases and J by 5 bases, with 20 bases between. CDR3 in DNA: TGTGCCAGCAGCCTTACCTCAGGGAGCGCAGAAGATACGCAGTATTTT. This encodes CASSLTSGSAEDTQYF.

This clonotype was detected many times. This chain joins TRBV29-1 and TRBJ2-7; TRBD2 agrees at 7 bases. There are 15 residues in the CDR3. V shed 1 base, J shed 1 base, and the junction held 7 bases outside the gene matches. The V gene's germline CDR1 is SQVTM and CDR2 ANQGSEA. CDR3 sequence: CSVEGGGGRSYEQYF. The DNA of the CDR3 is TGCAGCGTTGAAGGGGGCGGGGGAAGATCCTACGAGCAGTACTTC.

This clonotype has a handful of counts. V usage is TRBV10-3 and J usage is TRBJ1-6; the D is unclear. The CDR3 is made up of 17 amino acids. The V gene's germline CDR1 is ENHRY and CDR2 SYGVKD. V lost 5 bases, J lost 0 bases, and 14 bases lay in between. The CDR3 reads CAISRHLKSSYNSPLHF. The CDR3 DNA reads as TGTGCCATCAGTCGTCACTTAAAAAGCTCCTATAATTCACCCCTCCACTTT.

This clonotype has only a few counts. Possible read error: a much larger clone is one base away. The rearrangement uses TRBV7-8 and TRBJ2-7; TRBD1 matches 7 bases. Germline V CDR1 and CDR2: SGHVS, FQNEAQ. The CDR3 runs to 13 residues. CDR3: CTSSLQGRDEQYF. CDR3 coding DNA: TGTACCAGCAGCTTACAGGGGCGCGACGAGCAGTACTTC.

This clonotype has at least ten counts. This chain links TRBV27 with TRBJ2-5, with 9 bases matching TRBD1. Trimming cost V 6 bases and J 5 bases; bases outside gene matches: 7. Per the germline V gene, CDR1 is MNHEY and CDR2 is SMNVEV (reference sequence). The CDR3 spans 14 residues. The CDR3 DNA is TGTGCCAGCAGCACCGGGACAGGGTTGGAGACCCAGTACTTC. It yields the protein CASSTGTGLETQYF.

Only a few counts were recorded for this clonotype. The V gene is TRBV10-1, the J gene TRBJ2-7; TRBD1 matches 10 bases. V was clipped by 5 bases and J by 4 bases; unmatched bases: 8. This CDR3 is built from 15 residues. Germline V gene sequence: CDR1 WNHNN, CDR2 SYGVQD (reference sequence). As DNA, the CDR3 is TGCGCCAGCAGTATGTTTAGGGACAGGGGATACGAGCAGTACTTC. This encodes CASSMFRDRGYEQYF.

This clonotype was found many times. V and J are TRBV19 and TRBJ1-1; D gene uncertain. This CDR3 has 14 amino acids. Germline V lookup: CDR1 LNHDA, CDR2 SQIVND (reference sequence). With 0 bases removed from V and 5 bases from J, the gap between germline ends came to 10 bases. CDR3 in amino acids: CASSIDGIGTEAFF. The CDR3 DNA reads TGTGCCAGTAGTATAGACGGGATAGGGACTGAAGCTTTCTTT.

This clonotype occurred many times. The J gene is TRBJ2-3, the V gene TRBV7-6; 8 positions agree with TRBD2. After removal of 3 bases from V and 2 bases from J, the junction contained 7 bases not matched to a gene. Germline assignment: CDR1 SGHVS and CDR2 FNYEAQ. The CDR3 is 16 residues long. This CDR3 is CASSFQAGDLTDTQYF. The CDR3 DNA sequence: TGTGCCAGCAGCTTTCAAGCGGGGGATCTCACAGATACGCAGTATTTT.

About this clonotype itself: It may be a read error: a sequence one base away is much more abundant. The rearrangement links TRBV2 to TRBJ1-2; D is unclear. Germline CDR1 reads SNHLY; CDR2 reads FYNNEI. CDR3 size: 13 residues. The CDR3 is CASSEARSGGCTF. CDR3 coding DNA: TGTGCCAGCAGTGAAGCCCGTTCCGGCGGCTGCACCTTC.

This clonotype has a count of ten or more. This chain connects TRBV5-1 to TRBJ1-2, with D possibly TRBD1 on 5 matching bases. Trimming cost V 2 bases and J 3 bases, with 11 bases left between them. The CDR3 contains 14 residues. The germline gives CDR1 SGHRS, CDR2 YFSETQ. This CDR3 is CASSLGGGDYGYTF. The CDR3 coding sequence is TGCGCCAGCAGCTTAGGAGGAGGGGACTATGGCTACACCTTC.

This clonotype has at least ten counts. V usage is TRBV12-5 and J usage is TRBJ2-3; 8 nucleotides agree with TRBD2. The trim removed 5 bases at V and 3 bases at J, leaving 13 bases unmatched. The CDR3 has 17 residues. Germline CDR1 is LGHNT and CDR2 is FRNRAP. CDR3 residues: CASGPPEAGGRTDTQYF. In nucleotides, the CDR3 is TGTGCTAGTGGTCCCCCTGAGGCGGGGGGCCGAACAGATACGCAGTATTTT.

This clonotype was picked up many times. The rearrangement uses TRBV11-3 and TRBJ2-7; 7 bases fit TRBD2. Germline V gives CDR1 SGHNT, CDR2 YENEEA. This CDR3 contains 14 residues. V was clipped by 5 bases and J by 5 bases; unmatched bases: 9. The CDR3 nucleotides read TGTGCCAGCAGCAGAGGGTTAGCGGGCGACGAGCAGTACTTC. This sequence encodes CASSRGLAGDEQYF. Full variable domain (remainder filled in from reference TRBV11-3 and TRBJ2-7): EAGVVQSPRYKIIEKKQPVAFWCNPISGHNTLYWYLQNLGQGPELLIRYENEEAVDDSQLPKDRFSAERLKGVDSTLKIQPAELGDSAVYLCASSRGLAGDEQYFGPGTRLTVT.